The 32 T cell receptor beta chains reported below all come from one sample, sequenced in a study of shared clonotypes between healthy human individuals. Assay: immunoSEQ multiplex PCR; the TCRdb copy retains only in-frame clones and omits some. The sample carries 950,000 to 1,100,000 clones, 75% to 80% recorded once. The sequenced material came from memory CD4+ T cells from PBMCs. Subset reported: CD45RA-negative fraction. The receptor set was obtained from a young man in good health. Some clones in this sample may be carry-over from other donors' samples.

This clone was seen once. Being one base from a much bigger clone, this may be a read error. This specimen includes other DNA sequences encoding the same CDR3. The V and J genes are TRBV7-8 and TRBJ1-5; D remains unclear. Looked up from germline, CDR1 is SGHVS and CDR2 is FQNEAQ. The CDR3 spans 12 residues. CDR3 protein: CASSLEGQPQHF. The CDR3 bases are TGCGCCAGCAGCTTAGAGGGTCAGCCCCAGCATTTT.

This chain connects TRBV7-3 to TRBJ2-1; perhaps D is TRBD1 or TRBD2 (5 bases each). The CDR3 length is 15 residues. Germline V CDR1 and CDR2: SGHTA, FQGTGA. Trimming left V 4 bases short and J 4 bases short, with 14 bases between. CDR3 region: CASSSGPAQYNEQFF. CDR3 in DNA: TGTGCCAGCAGCTCGGGGCCAGCGCAATACAATGAGCAGTTCTTC.

This chain links TRBV10-3 with TRBJ1-3; D remains ambiguous. V lost 0 bases and J lost 2, with 8 bases in between. Germline CDR1 is ENHRY and CDR2 is SYGVKD. The CDR3 extends over 15 amino acids. The CDR3 spells CAISESSGTGNTIYF. The CDR3 coding sequence is TGTGCCATCAGTGAGTCGAGCGGGACTGGAAACACCATATATTTT.

This chain joins TRBV4-1 and TRBJ2-1, with D tentatively TRBD2 (5 bases). CDR1 and CDR2 from the germline V gene are MGHRA and YSYEKL. The CDR3 covers 16 residues. Trimming removed 0 bases at V and 4 bases at J, with 13 bases between. CDR3 sequence: CASSQDWTGNYNEQFF. The CDR3 bases are TGCGCCAGCAGCCAAGACTGGACTGGCAATTACAATGAGCAGTTCTTC.

About this clone: This sample also contains other DNA sequences that code for the same CDR3. The chain employs TRBV6-5 and TRBJ1-4, with D uncertain. V lost 6 bases and J 0 bases, leaving 2 bases between the germline ends. The CDR3 totals 12 residues. Germline CDR1 and CDR2: MNHEY and SVGAGI. Here the CDR3 reads CASRATNEKLFF. The DNA of the CDR3 is TGTGCCAGCAGAGCAACTAATGAAAAACTGTTTTTT.

CDR3 in amino acids: CASSLGRINTGELFF. The CDR3 coding sequence is TGTGCCAGCAGCTTAGGTCGGATTAACACCGGGGAGCTGTTTTTT. The rearrangement joins TRBV11-2 to TRBJ2-2, with D uncertain. The CDR3 has 15 amino acids. Trimming took off 1 base at V and 2 bases at J, with 8 bases between the two ends. Germline V CDR1 and CDR2: SGHAT, FQNNGV.

The V and J genes are TRBV4-1 and TRBJ2-1; D uncertain. The CDR3 loop spans 17 amino acids. Trimming pared 1 base from V and 0 bases from J, leaving 13 bases between. Germline V gene sequence: CDR1 MGHRA, CDR2 YSYEKL. The CDR3 sequence is CASSQAPWRTSYNEQFF. In nucleotides, the CDR3 is TGCGCCAGCAGCCAAGCCCCGTGGCGAACCTCCTACAATGAGCAGTTCTTC.

CDR3 protein: CASSSLVFGRATGNTIYF. In DNA, the CDR3 is TGTGCCAGCAGCTCCCTGGTATTTGGCAGGGCTACTGGAAACACCATATATTTT. The V call is TRBV5-5, the J call TRBJ1-3; possible D gene TRBD1, 5 bases. Trimming took off 3 bases at V and 2 bases at J, with 21 bases between the two ends. CDR1 and CDR2 from the germline V gene are SGHKS and YYEKEE (reference sequence). The length of the CDR3 is 18 residues.

The V call is TRBV4-1, the J call TRBJ1-4; 8 nucleotides match TRBD1. Germline-derived CDR1 and CDR2 are MGHRA and YSYEKL. The junction had 9 bases not matched to a gene; V was cut back by 4 bases and J by 2 bases. This CDR3 has 17 amino acids. The chain's CDR3 is CASSPAGQGKTNEKLFF. The CDR3 DNA reads TGCGCCAGCAGCCCGGCCGGACAGGGCAAGACTAATGAAAAACTGTTTTTT.

The rearrangement links TRBV29-1 to TRBJ2-6; D is undetermined. Germline loops: CDR1 SQVTM, CDR2 ANQGSEA. The CDR3 totals 15 residues. V was pared by 3 bases and J by 0 bases, with 9 bases between. The CDR3 nucleotides read TGCAGCGTTGACGTAACAACCTCTGGGGCCAACGTCCTGACTTTC. This encodes CSVDVTTSGANVLTF.

The chain joins TRBV6-1 to TRBJ1-2; D not certain. V gave up 3 bases and J gave up 8 bases, with 13 bases separating them. CDR1 is MNHNS, CDR2 SASEGT, per germline. The CDR3 totals 13 residues. The CDR3 region is CASSDFGRRGYTF. The DNA for the CDR3 is TGTGCCAGCAGTGACTTCGGGAGGAGAGGCTACACCTTC.

This clone was counted many times. The J gene is TRBJ2-2, the V gene TRBV2, with 8 bases that match TRBD2. V was pared by 7 bases and J by 4 bases, with 8 bases of the junction left unmatched. The V gene's germline CDR1 is SNHLY and CDR2 FYNNEI. The CDR3 runs 15 residues. CDR3 residues: CASIGGTRSTGELFF. The CDR3 nucleotides are TGTGCCAGCATAGGGGGGACTAGAAGCACCGGGGAGCTGTTTTTT.

Worth noting for this clone: A much larger clone is a single base away; this may be a read error. The V gene is TRBV7-2, the J gene TRBJ2-3; D uncertain. CDR3 length: 11 residues. V dropped 6 bases and J dropped 1 base, with 2 bases sitting between them. Looked up from germline, CDR1 is SGHTA and CDR2 is FQGNSA. As DNA, the CDR3 is TGTGCCAGCAGAGGCACAGATACGCAGTATTTT. As protein: CASRGTDTQYF.

Details on this clone: A clone one base away is much larger, so this may be a read error. The chain links TRBV6-5 to TRBJ1-1; 11 nucleotides agree with TRBD1. The V gene's germline CDR1 is MNHEY and CDR2 SVGAGI. The CDR3 runs 13 residues. V was pared by 6 bases and J by 3 bases, with 0 bases of the junction left unmatched. The CDR3 spells CASRGQGDTEAFF. CDR3 coding DNA: TGTGCCAGCAGGGGACAGGGGGACACTGAAGCTTTCTTT.

The V and J genes are TRBV28 and TRBJ2-3; a possible D gene is TRBD2 (7 bases). Germline CDR1 MDHEN, CDR2 SYDVKM. The CDR3 runs 15 residues. V was trimmed by 3 bases and J by 2 bases, leaving 12 bases between them. The CDR3 reads CASSFGGRATDTQYF. CDR3 DNA sequence: TGTGCCAGCAGTTTCGGGGGGCGAGCCACAGATACGCAGTATTTT.

The chain joins TRBV7-2 to TRBJ1-3, with D perhaps TRBD1 (5 bases). Germline lookup yields CDR1 SGHTA and CDR2 FQGNSA. V gave up 5 bases and J gave up 5 bases, with 16 bases separating them. The CDR3 loop spans 15 amino acids. The CDR3 nucleotides read TGTGCCAGCAGCCCCGGGGGGGTCGGAAGAAACACCATATATTTT. Its translation is CASSPGGVGRNTIYF.

This clone has only a few counts. This chain uses TRBV5-1 with TRBJ1-2, with D possibly matching TRBD1 (6 bases). Germline lookup yields CDR1 SGHRS and CDR2 YFSETQ. The V and J ends lost 0 bases and 3 bases respectively, with 9 bases between them. This CDR3 is built from 14 residues. The CDR3 sequence is CASSLGQVDYGYTF. Written as DNA, the CDR3 is TGCGCCAGCAGCTTGGGACAGGTGGACTATGGCTACACCTTC. Together with reference TRBV5-1 and TRBJ1-2, the CDR3 gives the full variable domain: KAGVTQTPRYLIKTRGQQVTLSCSPISGHRSVSWYQQTPGQGLQFLFEYFSETQRNKGNFPGRFSGRQFSNSRSEMNVSTLELGDSALYLCASSLGQVDYGYTFGSGTRLTVV.

The chain carries TRBV9 and TRBJ2-7; D is unresolved. CDR3 size: 16 residues. V was trimmed by 4 bases and J by 5 bases, leaving 22 bases between them. The V gene's germline CDR1 is SGDLS and CDR2 YYNGEE. In nucleotides, the CDR3 is TGTGCCAGCAGCCAGAGCGCAGGCCACAACGCGCACGAGCAGTACTTC. Translated, it gives CASSQSAGHNAHEQYF.

This clone was seen more than once but under ten times. This chain connects TRBV4-2 to TRBJ2-3; TRBD2 might be the D (6 bases). The V end lost 0 bases, the J end lost 4 bases, and 17 bases lay between the germline ends. The germline gives CDR1 LGHNA, CDR2 YNFKEQ. This CDR3 is 17 amino acids long. The CDR3 DNA reads as TGTGCCAGCAGCCAAGATCCCCAAGGCGGGACTGCAGATACGCAGTATTTT. It yields the protein CASSQDPQGGTADTQYF.

This sequence joins TRBV6-5 and TRBJ1-6; D remains ambiguous. CDR1 and CDR2 (germline): MNHEY, SVGAGI. With 5 bases removed from V and 0 bases from J, the gap between germline ends came to 8 bases. The CDR3 length is 15 residues. CDR3 bases: TGTGCCAGCAGTCAGGCTCTCTCCTATAATTCACCCCTCCACTTT. Its translation is CASSQALSYNSPLHF.

V and J are TRBV6-5 and TRBJ1-3; D perhaps matches TRBD1 (5 bases). CDR1 is MNHEY, CDR2 SVGAGI, per germline. Trimming left V 2 bases short and J 0 bases short, with 5 bases between. The CDR3 loop spans 14 amino acids. CDR3 in DNA: TGTGCCAGCAGTTACGACAGCTCTGGAAACACCATATATTTT. Protein sequence: CASSYDSSGNTIYF.

In regard to this clone: This sample includes further DNA sequences coding for the same CDR3. The chain couples TRBV5-1 to TRBJ1-2; TRBD1 aligns across 7 bases. The V gene's germline CDR1 is SGHRS and CDR2 YFSETQ. V lost 1 base and J lost 8; bases outside the gene matches: 8. The CDR3 length is 14 residues. The CDR3 spells CASSLRGQGEGYTF. DNA for the CDR3: TGCGCCAGCAGCTTGCGTGGTCAGGGGGAAGGCTACACCTTC.

The chain joins TRBV6-1 to TRBJ2-7, with D maybe TRBD1 (6 bases). The CDR3 runs 12 residues. Germline V gene sequence: CDR1 MNHNS, CDR2 SASEGT. Trimming stripped 4 bases from V and 2 bases from J, with 6 bases between. CDR3: CASSAGAYEQYF. The CDR3 bases are TGTGCCAGCAGTGCAGGGGCCTACGAGCAGTACTTC.

The J gene is TRBJ2-3, the V gene TRBV6-5, with TRBD1 identical over 7 bases. The CDR3 consists of 15 residues. CDR1 MNHEY and CDR2 SVGAGI come from the germline V gene. After removal of 2 bases from V and 2 bases from J, the junction contained 4 bases not matched to a gene. The CDR3 is CASSYGTALTDTQYF. CDR3 coding DNA: TGTGCCAGCAGTTACGGGACAGCCCTCACAGATACGCAGTATTTT.

This rearrangement joins TRBV10-3 to TRBJ2-1; the D gene is possibly TRBD1 (5 bases). CDR1 and CDR2 from the germline V gene are ENHRY and SYGVKD. The V end was cut by 4 bases, the J end by 7 bases, with 11 bases between. CDR3 length: 13 residues. The CDR3 is CAISGREGNEQFF. CDR3 sequence (DNA): TGTGCCATCAGTGGCAGGGAAGGGAATGAGCAGTTCTTC.

The CDR3 loop is CASSVVSGEQFF. The CDR3 DNA follows: TGTGCCAGCAGCGTAGTTAGCGGAGAGCAGTTCTTC. V is TRBV9 and J is TRBJ2-1; tentatively, D is TRBD2 (6 bases). The CDR3 totals 12 residues. Germline-derived CDR1 and CDR2 are SGDLS and YYNGEE. The V end was cut by 0 bases, the J end by 10 bases, with 8 bases between.

V gene TRBV11-1 combines with J gene TRBJ2-2; D gene uncertain. Trimming removed 1 base from V and 2 bases from J, with 8 bases in between. This CDR3 has 15 residues. Germline V gene sequence: CDR1 SGHAT, CDR2 FQDESV (reference sequence). The CDR3 reads CASSLVFGNTGELFF. In DNA form, the CDR3 reads TGTGCCAGCAGCTTAGTTTTCGGAAACACCGGGGAGCTGTTTTTT. Supplemented by reference TRBV11-1 and TRBJ2-2, the full variable domain reads EAEVAQSPRYKITEKSQAVAFWCDPISGHATLYWYRQILGQGPELLVQFQDESVVDDSQLPKDRFSAERLKGVDSTLKIQPAELGDSAMYLCASSLVFGNTGELFFGEGSRLTVL.

As regards this clone: Other DNA variants within this sample encode the same CDR3. This rearrangement joins TRBV2 to TRBJ2-7, with D hard to call. Germline values: CDR1 SNHLY, CDR2 FYNNEI. The V gene lost 1 base and the J gene lost 4 bases, with 8 bases spanning the gap. The CDR3 extends over 13 amino acids. CDR3 in amino acids: CASSEGAVYEQYF. The CDR3 region has the DNA TGTGCCAGCAGTGAAGGGGCTGTATACGAGCAGTACTTC.

Turning to this clone: A far larger clone differs by one base, so this is likely a read error. Within the sample, other DNA sequences also encode this same CDR3. The chain employs TRBV7-2 and TRBJ2-7; D tentatively fits TRBD1 or TRBD2 (5 bases each). The CDR3 is made up of 14 amino acids. V was shortened by 4 bases and J by 3 bases, with 13 bases between the two germline ends. The germline V gene encodes CDR1 SGHTA and CDR2 FQGNSA. The CDR3 here is CASSSSGTNYEQYF. In DNA form, the CDR3 reads TGTGCCAGCAGCTCCTCCGGGACCAACTACGAGCAGTACTTC.

Concerning this clone: Additional DNA sequences in this sample encode the identical CDR3. The chain uses TRBV5-1 and TRBJ2-2; D is ambiguous. CDR3 length: 14 residues. V gave up 1 base and J gave up 1 base, with 5 bases separating them. Germline CDR1 is SGHRS and CDR2 is YFSETQ. The DNA of the CDR3 is TGCGCCAGCAGCTTGTCGTGGAACACCGGGGAGCTGTTTTTT. The encoded protein is CASSLSWNTGELFF.

In its sample, this clone was seen once. The gene calls are TRBV12-5 and TRBJ1-1; D remains unclear. Germline values: CDR1 LGHNT, CDR2 FRNRAP. Trimming cost V 0 bases and J 2 bases, with 7 bases left between them. The CDR3 loop spans 14 amino acids. This CDR3 is CASGLVPGNTEAFF. CDR3 in DNA: TGTGCTAGTGGTTTGGTACCGGGTAACACTGAAGCTTTCTTT.

CDR3 coding DNA: TGTGCCTGGAGAAGGGCGGGGCTGGAGGCCAACGTCCTGACTTTC. It is translated as CAWRRAGLEANVLTF. The chain couples TRBV30 to TRBJ2-6; D might be TRBD2 (6 bases). This CDR3 region has 15 residues. Trimming stripped 3 bases from V and 6 bases from J, with 15 bases between. Germline-derived CDR1 and CDR2 are GTSNPN and SVGIG (reference sequence). Full variable domain (rest looked up from reference TRBV30 and TRBJ2-6): SQTIHQWPATLVQPVGSPLSLECTVEGTSNPNLYWYRQAAGRGLQLLFYSVGIGQISSEVPQNLSASRPQDRQFILSSKKLLLSDSGFYLCAWRRAGLEANVLTFGAGSRLTVL.